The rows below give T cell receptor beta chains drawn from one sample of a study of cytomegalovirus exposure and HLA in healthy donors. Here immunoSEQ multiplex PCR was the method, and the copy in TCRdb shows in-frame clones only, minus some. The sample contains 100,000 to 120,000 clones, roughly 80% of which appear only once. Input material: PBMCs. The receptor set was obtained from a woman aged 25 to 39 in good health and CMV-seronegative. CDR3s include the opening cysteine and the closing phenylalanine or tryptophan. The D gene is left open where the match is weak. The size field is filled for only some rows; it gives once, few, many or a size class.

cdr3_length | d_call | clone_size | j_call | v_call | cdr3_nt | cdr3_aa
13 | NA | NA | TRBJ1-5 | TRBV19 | TGTGCCAGCACCGGACAGCCCAATCAGCCCCAGCATTTT | CASTGQPNQPQHF
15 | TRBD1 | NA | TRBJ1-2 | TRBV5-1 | TGCGCCAGCAGCGATGGACAGGGGGCAGTCGATGGCTACACCTTC | CASSDGQGAVDGYTF
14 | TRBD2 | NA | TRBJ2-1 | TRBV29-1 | TGCAGCTTTTCCCTAGCGGGAGGGTACAATGAGCAGTTCTTC | CSFSLAGGYNEQFF
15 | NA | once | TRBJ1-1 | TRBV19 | TGTGCCAGTAGCCTGACAGGCCCTTTGAACACTGAAGCTTTCTTT | CASSLTGPLNTEAFF
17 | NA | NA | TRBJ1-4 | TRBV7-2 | TGTGCCAGCAGCTTAAATGACAGGAAGGCAACTAATGAAAAACTGTTTTTT | CASSLNDRKATNEKLFF
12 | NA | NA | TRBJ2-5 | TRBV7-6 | TGTGCCAGCAGCTTAGCGCAGGAGACCCAGTACTTC | CASSLAQETQYF
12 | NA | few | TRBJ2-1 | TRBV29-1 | TGCAGCGTTGAATGGCGGGACAATGAGCAGTTCTTC | CSVEWRDNEQFF
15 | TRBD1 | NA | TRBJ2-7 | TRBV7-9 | TGTGCCAGCAGCTTAGTTGGACAGGCGACCTACGAGCAGTACTTC | CASSLVGQATYEQYF
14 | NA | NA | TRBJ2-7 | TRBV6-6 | TGTGCCAGCAGTTACTTGGCTAGCCACTACGAGCAGTACTTC | CASSYLASHYEQYF
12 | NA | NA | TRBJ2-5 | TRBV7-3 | TGTGCCAGCAGCTTAGCGGGAGAGACCCAGTACTTC | CASSLAGETQYF
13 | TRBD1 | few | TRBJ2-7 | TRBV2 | TGTGCCAGCAGCCTGGACAGGGATAACGAGCAGTACTTC | CASSLDRDNEQYF
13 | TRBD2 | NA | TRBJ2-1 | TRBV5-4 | TGTGCCAGCAGCTTGGCTAGCGGTTATGAGCAGTTCTTC | CASSLASGYEQFF
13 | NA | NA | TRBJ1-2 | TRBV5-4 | TGTGCCAGCCTGGTCAGGGGTAGCTATGGCTACACCTTC | CASLVRGSYGYTF
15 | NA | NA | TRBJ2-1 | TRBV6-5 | TGTGCCAGCAGTTACCGGGGGAGCTCCTACAATGAGCAGTTCTTC | CASSYRGSSYNEQFF
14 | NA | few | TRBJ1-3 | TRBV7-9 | TGTGCCAGCAGCCAACGTGGAGGCAGTGACACCATATATTTT | CASSQRGGSDTIYF
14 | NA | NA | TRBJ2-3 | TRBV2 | TGTGCCAGCAGTGATCCCTTCCGGACAGATACGCAGTATTTT | CASSDPFRTDTQYF
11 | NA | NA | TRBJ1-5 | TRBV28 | TGTGCCAGCAGAGACACAGGGCCCCAGCATTTT | CASRDTGPQHF
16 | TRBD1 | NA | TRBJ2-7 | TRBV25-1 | TGTGCCAGCAGTGAACCCACAGGGGGCATGGGATACGAGCAGTACTTC | CASSEPTGGMGYEQYF